The sequence of this T cell receptor beta chain was determined in a study of CD8+ T cells in alopecia areata. As for the study in general: The authors grafted skin from roughly 6-13-month-old C3H/HeJ donors with spontaneous alopecia onto approximately 6-11-week-old female C3H/HeJ mice.

This clone has more than one count but fewer than ten. Its cognate antigen is unknown. All gene names here are mouse names. The read ends 4 residues early relative to the CDR3; the germline J gene fills the gap. This sample includes further DNA sequences coding for the same CDR3. CDR1 and CDR2 from the germline V gene are NNHNN and SYGAGS (reference sequence). The V gene lost 0 bases and the J gene lost 0 bases, with 5 bases spanning the gap. The CDR3 runs 14 residues. Study-wide results and limits: Scalp samples also yield sequences of resident alphabeta T cells from normal skin.

The pooled cutaneous lymph node cells were sorted using several markers (CD4, CD8alpha, NKG2D, NKG2ACE and others). Following RNA extraction, reverse transcription yielded cDNA that acted as the sequencing template. Some clones are missing from TCRdb's copy, which holds only in-frame ones; the method was immunoSEQ multiplex PCR. The sample has about 300,000 clones, none seen only once. Material: CD4+ T cells sorted from a lymph node. The chain employs TRBV13-2 and TRBJ2-5; tentatively, D is TRBD1 or TRBD2 (5 bases each). The TCR was taken from a C3H/HeJ mouse with alopecia areata. This strain has MHC haplotype H2-k. The part of the CDR3 DNA that was read is TGTGCCAGCGGTGATGGGGGGAACCAAGAC. It yields the protein CASGDGGNQD. The CDR3 reads in full as CASGDGGNQDTQYF.